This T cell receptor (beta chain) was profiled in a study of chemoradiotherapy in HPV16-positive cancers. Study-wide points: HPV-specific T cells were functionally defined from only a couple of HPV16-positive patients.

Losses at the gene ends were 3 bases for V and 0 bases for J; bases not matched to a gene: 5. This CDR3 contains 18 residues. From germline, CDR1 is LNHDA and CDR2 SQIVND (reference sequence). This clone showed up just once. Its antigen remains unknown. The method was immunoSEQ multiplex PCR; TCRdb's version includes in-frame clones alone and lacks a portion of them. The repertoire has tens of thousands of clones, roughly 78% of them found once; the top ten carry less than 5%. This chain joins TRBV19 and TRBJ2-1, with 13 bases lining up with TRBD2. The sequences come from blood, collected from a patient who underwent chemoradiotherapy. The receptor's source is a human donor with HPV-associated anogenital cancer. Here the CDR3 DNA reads TGTGCCAGTAGTATGGGACTAGCGGGGAAAAGCTCCTACAATGAGCAGTTCTTC. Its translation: CASSMGLAGKSSYNEQFF.